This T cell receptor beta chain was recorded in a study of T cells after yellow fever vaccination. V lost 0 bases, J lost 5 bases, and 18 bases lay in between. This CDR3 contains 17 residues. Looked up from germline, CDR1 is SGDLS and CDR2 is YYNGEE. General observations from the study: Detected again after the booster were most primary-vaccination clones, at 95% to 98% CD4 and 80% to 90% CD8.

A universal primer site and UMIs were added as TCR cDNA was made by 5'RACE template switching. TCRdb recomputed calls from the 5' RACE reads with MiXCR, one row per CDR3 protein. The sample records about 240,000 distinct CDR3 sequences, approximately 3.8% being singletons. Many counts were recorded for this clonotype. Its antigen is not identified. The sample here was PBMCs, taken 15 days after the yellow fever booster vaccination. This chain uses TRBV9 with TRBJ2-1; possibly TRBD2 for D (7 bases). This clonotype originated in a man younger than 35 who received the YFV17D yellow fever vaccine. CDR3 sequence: CASSVGARGGSDNEQFF. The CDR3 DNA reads TGTGCCAGCAGCGTAGGCGCGAGGGGGGGCTCTGACAATGAGCAGTTCTTC.